This T cell receptor beta chain was observed in a study of blood T cell repertoires in COVID-19. Study information: Researchers got acute and convalescent COVID-19 samples from the United States, Italy and Spain.

TCRdb's table, derived via immunoSEQ multiplex PCR, lists solely in-frame clones and lacks some. The sample comprises 200,000 to 250,000 clones, roughly 85% of which are singletons, and approximately 4% rests with the top ten. V lost 1 base, J lost 1 base, and 10 bases lay in between. Per germline, CDR1 SGDLS and CDR2 YYNGEE. This CDR3 has 15 residues. This TCR was sampled from a woman older than 75 with acute or convalescent COVID-19. Sequencing used peripheral blood. The V and J genes are TRBV9 and TRBJ2-3; no clear D gene. The CDR3 is CASSVWSSRTDTQYF. As DNA, the CDR3 is TGTGCCAGCAGCGTATGGAGTTCACGCACAGATACGCAGTATTTT.